This T cell receptor (beta chain) was captured by sequencing in a study of CD8 T cells in Susac syndrome. Notes on the study in general: As acknowledged by the study, its TCR sequencing and HLA analysis included a relatively small number of individuals.

Trimming took off 4 bases at V and 6 bases at J, with 18 bases between the two ends. The germline V gene encodes CDR1 SGHVS and CDR2 FQNEAQ. CDR3 size: 15 residues. As for this clonotype: Its specificity is unknown.

cDNA came from about 0.5 to 1 ug RNA primed by random hexamers. Amplification of TCR beta CDR3 spanned 54 Vbeta and 13 Jbeta via immunoSEQ multiplex PCR. TCRdb independently ran MiXCR on the immunoSEQ multiplex PCR reads; one entry per CDR3 protein. The table shows about 250,000 distinct CDR3 sequences, with roughly 95% occurring only once. It was negative isolation that provided the CD8+ and CD4+ T cells, whereas TEMRA cells were enriched by FACS. What was sequenced was CD4+ T cells from PBMCs. This receptor was identified in a human donor with multiple sclerosis. The chain uses TRBV7-8 and TRBJ1-1; the D is unclear. CDR3 coding DNA: TGTGCCAGCAGCTCCGGCCTCGTAGGCCGGGCTGAAGCTTTCTTT. This encodes CASSSGLVGRAEAFF.